This TCR beta chain was observed in a study of cytomegalovirus exposure and HLA in healthy donors. PCR was performed using 60 Vbeta and 13 Jbeta primers. Sequenced by immunoSEQ multiplex PCR; TCRdb stores in-frame clones only, minus some. The sample yields approximately 100,000 clones, 65% to 90% seen once. A note on this clone: What it binds is not known.

The CDR3 loop spans 16 amino acids. With V trimmed by 2 bases and J by 3 bases, 6 bases remained unmatched. Germline V gene sequence: CDR1 MGHRA, CDR2 YSYEKL. Study-wide results and caveats: Later analysis revealed greater clonal expansion in HLA-associated TCR beta chains than in equally common others. The analysis excluded some indistinguishable V segments, including TRBV6-2 and TRBV6-3.

V and J are TRBV4-1 and TRBJ1-4, with 7 bases identical to TRBD1. This clonotype was obtained from a man aged 50-60 years in good health and CMV-seronegative. Sequenced input: PBMCs. This CDR3 reads CASSQTGVMANEKLFF. The DNA of the CDR3 is TGCGCCAGCAGCCAAACAGGGGTAATGGCTAATGAAAAACTGTTTTTT.